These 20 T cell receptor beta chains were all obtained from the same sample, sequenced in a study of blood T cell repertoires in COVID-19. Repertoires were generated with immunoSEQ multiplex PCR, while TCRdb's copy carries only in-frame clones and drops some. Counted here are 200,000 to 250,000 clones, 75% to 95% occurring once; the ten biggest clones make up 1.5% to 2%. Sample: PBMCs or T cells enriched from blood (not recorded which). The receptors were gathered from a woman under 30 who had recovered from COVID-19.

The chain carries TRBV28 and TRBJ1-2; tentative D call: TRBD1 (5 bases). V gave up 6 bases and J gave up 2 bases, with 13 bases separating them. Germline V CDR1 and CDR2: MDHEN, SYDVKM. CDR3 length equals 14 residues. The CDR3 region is CASRGPTENYGYTF. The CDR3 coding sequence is TGTGCCAGCAGGGGTCCGACAGAGAACTATGGCTACACCTTC.

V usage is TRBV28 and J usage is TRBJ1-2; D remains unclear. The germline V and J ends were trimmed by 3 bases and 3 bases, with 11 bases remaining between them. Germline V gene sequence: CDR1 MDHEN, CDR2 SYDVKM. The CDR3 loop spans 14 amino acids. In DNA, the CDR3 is TGTGCCAGCAGTTTCGCGAGGGCGGACTATGGCTACACCTTC. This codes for CASSFARADYGYTF.

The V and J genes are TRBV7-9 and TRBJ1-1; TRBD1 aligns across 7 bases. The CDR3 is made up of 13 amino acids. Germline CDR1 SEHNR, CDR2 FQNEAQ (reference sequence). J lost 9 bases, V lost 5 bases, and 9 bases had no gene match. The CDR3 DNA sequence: TGTGCCAGCAGCCTAACACAGGGGTCCCAAGCTTTCTTT. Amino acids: CASSLTQGSQAFF.

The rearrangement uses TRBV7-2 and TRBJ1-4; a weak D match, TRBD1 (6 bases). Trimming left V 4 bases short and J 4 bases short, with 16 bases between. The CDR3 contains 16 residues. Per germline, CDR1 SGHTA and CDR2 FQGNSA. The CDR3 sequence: CASSSPGQTYNEKLFF. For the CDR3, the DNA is TGTGCCAGCAGCTCCCCCGGACAGACTTATAATGAAAAACTGTTTTTT.

For the CDR3, the DNA is TGTGCCAGCACGCGGGACAGCTCCTACGAGCAGTACTTC. As protein: CASTRDSSYEQYF. The genes are TRBV28 and TRBJ2-7, with a tentative D call TRBD1 (7 bases). Trimming left V 7 bases short and J 0 bases short, with 10 bases between. The CDR3 totals 13 residues. Per germline, CDR1 MDHEN and CDR2 SYDVKM.

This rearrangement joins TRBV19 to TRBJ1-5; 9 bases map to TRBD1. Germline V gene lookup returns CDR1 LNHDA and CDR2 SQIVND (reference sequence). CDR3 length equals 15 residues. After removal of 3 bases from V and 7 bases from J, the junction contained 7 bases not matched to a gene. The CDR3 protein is CASSITGGVGQPQHF. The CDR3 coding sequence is TGTGCCAGTAGTATCACAGGGGGCGTAGGGCAGCCCCAGCATTTT.

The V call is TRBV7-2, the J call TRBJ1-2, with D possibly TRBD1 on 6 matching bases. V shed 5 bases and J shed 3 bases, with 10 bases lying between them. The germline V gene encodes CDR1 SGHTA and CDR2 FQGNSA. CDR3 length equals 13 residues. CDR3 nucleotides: TGTGCCAGCAGCCGGACAGCTTACTATGGCTACACCTTC. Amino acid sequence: CASSRTAYYGYTF. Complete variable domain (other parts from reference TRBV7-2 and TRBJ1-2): GAGVSQSPSNKVTEKGKDVELRCDPISGHTALYWYRQSLGQGLEFLIYFQGNSAPDKSGLPSDRFSAERTGGSVSTLTIQRTQQEDSAVYLCASSRTAYYGYTFGSGTRLTVV.

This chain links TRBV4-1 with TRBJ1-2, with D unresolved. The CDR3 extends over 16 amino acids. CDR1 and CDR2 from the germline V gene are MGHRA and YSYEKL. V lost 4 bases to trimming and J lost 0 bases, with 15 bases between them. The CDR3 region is CASSPTPGGPNYGYTF. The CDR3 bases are TGCGCCAGCAGCCCGACCCCAGGTGGTCCTAACTATGGCTACACCTTC.

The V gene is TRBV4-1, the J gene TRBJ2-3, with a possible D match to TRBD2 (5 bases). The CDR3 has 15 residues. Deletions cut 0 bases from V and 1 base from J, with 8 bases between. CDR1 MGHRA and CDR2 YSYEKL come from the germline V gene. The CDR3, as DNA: TGCGCCAGCAGCCAAGACGGGATCCGCACAGATACGCAGTATTTT. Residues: CASSQDGIRTDTQYF.

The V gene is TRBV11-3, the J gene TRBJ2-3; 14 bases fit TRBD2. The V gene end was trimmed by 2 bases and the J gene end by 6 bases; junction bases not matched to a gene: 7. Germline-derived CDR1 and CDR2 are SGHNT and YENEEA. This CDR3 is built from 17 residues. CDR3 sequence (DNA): TGTGCCAGCAGCTTATCCTCGGGACTAGCGGGAGCCGATACGCAGTATTTT. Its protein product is CASSLSSGLAGADTQYF.

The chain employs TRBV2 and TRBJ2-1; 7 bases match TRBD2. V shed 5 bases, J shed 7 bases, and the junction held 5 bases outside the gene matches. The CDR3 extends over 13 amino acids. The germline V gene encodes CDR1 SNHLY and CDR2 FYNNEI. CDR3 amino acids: CASSLVGGNEQFF. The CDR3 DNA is TGTGCCAGCAGTCTCGTGGGGGGGAATGAGCAGTTCTTC.

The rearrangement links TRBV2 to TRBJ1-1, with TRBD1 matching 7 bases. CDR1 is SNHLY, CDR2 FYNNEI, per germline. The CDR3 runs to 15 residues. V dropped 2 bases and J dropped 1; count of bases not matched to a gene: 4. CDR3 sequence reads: CASSERQGGNTEAFF. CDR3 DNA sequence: TGTGCCAGCAGTGAAAGGCAGGGGGGGAACACTGAAGCTTTCTTT.

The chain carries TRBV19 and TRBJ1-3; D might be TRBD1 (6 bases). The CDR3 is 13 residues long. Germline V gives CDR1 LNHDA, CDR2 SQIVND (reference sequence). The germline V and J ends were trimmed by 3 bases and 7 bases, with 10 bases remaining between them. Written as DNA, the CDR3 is TGTGCCAGTAGTATCGGAAGGGGGAACACCATATATTTT. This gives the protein CASSIGRGNTIYF.

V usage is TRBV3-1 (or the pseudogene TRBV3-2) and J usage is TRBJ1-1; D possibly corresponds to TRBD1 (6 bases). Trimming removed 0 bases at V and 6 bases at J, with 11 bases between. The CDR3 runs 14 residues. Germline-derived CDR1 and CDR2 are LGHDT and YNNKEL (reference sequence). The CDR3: CASSQDGPGAEAFF. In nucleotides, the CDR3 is TGTGCCAGCAGCCAAGACGGGCCAGGGGCTGAAGCTTTCTTT.

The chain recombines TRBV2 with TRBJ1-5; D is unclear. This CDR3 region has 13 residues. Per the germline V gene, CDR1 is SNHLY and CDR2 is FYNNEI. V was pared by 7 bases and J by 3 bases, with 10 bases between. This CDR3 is CASTRDFNQPQHF. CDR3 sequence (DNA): TGTGCCAGCACTCGCGACTTCAATCAGCCCCAGCATTTT.

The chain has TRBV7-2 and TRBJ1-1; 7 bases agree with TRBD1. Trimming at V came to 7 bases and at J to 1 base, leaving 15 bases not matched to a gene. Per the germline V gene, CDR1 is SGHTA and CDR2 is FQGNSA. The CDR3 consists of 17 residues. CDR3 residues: CASKGNYIDRANTEAFF. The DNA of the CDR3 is TGTGCCAGCAAGGGGAACTATATTGACAGGGCGAACACTGAAGCTTTCTTT.

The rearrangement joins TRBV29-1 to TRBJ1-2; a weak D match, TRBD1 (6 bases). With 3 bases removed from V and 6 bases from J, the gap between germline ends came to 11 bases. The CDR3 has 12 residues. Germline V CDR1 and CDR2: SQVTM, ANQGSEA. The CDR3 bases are TGCAGCGTTGAGACCAGGGGAGATGGCTACACCTTC. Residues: CSVETRGDGYTF. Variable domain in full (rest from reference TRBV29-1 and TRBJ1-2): SAVISQKPSRDICQRGTSLTIQCQVDSQVTMMFWYRQQPGQSLTLIATANQGSEATYESGFVIDKFPISRPNLTFSTLTVSNMSPEDSSIYLCSVETRGDGYTFGSGTRLTVV.

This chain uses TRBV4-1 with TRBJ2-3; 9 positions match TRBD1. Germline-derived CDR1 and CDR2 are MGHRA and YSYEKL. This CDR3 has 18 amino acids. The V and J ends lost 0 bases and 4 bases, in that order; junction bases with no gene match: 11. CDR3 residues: CASSQDPGQGMGADTQYF. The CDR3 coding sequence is TGCGCCAGCAGCCAAGACCCGGGACAGGGTATGGGGGCAGATACGCAGTATTTT.

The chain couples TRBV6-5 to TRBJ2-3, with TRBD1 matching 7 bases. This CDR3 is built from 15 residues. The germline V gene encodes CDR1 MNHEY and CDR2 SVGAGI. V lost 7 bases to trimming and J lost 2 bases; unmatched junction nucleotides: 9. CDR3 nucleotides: TGTGCCAGCAAAATGACAGGGCACTTCACAGATACGCAGTATTTT. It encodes CASKMTGHFTDTQYF.

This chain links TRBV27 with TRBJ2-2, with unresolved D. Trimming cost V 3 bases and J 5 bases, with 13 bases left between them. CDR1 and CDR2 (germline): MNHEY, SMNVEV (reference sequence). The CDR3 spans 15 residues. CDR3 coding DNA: TGTGCCAGCAGTTTGTCATTTGGGCCGACCGGGGAGCTGTTTTTT. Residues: CASSLSFGPTGELFF.